Listed below are T cell receptor beta chains from one sample, sequenced in a study of radiotherapy plus CTLA-4 blockade in lung cancer. Sequencing was performed with immunoSEQ multiplex PCR; in TCRdb, only in-frame clones are kept and a portion is missing. Of some 92,000 clones in the sample, roughly 80% were seen once. The sample in question was peripheral blood, obtained from a patient treated with radiotherapy plus ipilimumab. The receptors shown here come from a human donor with non-small cell lung cancer who had a partial response to radiotherapy plus ipilimumab. CDR3s include the opening cysteine and the closing phenylalanine or tryptophan. A D gene is named only where the DNA matches it firmly. A clone size is listed for some rows: how often the clone was seen (once, few, many), or a class if it is expanded.

TRBV19	TRBJ1-6	13	NA	NA	CASNSAYNSPLHF	TGTGCCAGTAATTCCGCGTATAATTCACCCCTCCACTTT
TRBV5-1	TRBJ2-5	18	TRBD1	NA	CASSLGGTGGAYQETQYF	TGCGCCAGCAGCTTGGGCGGAACAGGGGGCGCATATCAAGAGACCCAGTACTTC
TRBV5-4	TRBJ1-6	13	NA	NA	CASSTDSASPLHF	TGTGCCAGCAGCACGGACAGCGCTTCACCCCTCCACTTT
TRBV28	TRBJ1-1	14	NA	NA	CASSSFSLNTEAFF	TGTGCCAGCAGTTCTTTCAGTTTAAACACTGAAGCTTTCTTT
TRBV9	TRBJ2-3	15	NA	NA	CASSVGGGRPDTQYF	TGTGCCAGCAGCGTAGGAGGGGGTCGCCCAGATACGCAGTATTTT
TRBV19	TRBJ2-5	16	TRBD2	NA	CASSRGLAGGQETQYF	TGTGCCAGTAGTCGAGGACTAGCGGGAGGCCAAGAGACCCAGTACTTC
TRBV5-1	TRBJ2-5	13	NA	once	CASRVGNQETQYF	TGCGCCAGCAGGGTCGGGAACCAAGAGACCCAGTACTTC
TRBV5-4	TRBJ2-5	14	TRBD1	NA	CASSARQGEETQYF	TGTGCCAGCAGCGCGAGACAGGGGGAGGAGACCCAGTACTTC
TRBV6-5	TRBJ1-2	13	TRBD1	NA	CASGGQGARGYTF	TGTGCCAGCGGCGGACAGGGGGCGCGTGGCTACACCTTC
TRBV7-3	TRBJ2-3	17	NA	NA	CASSLTVQGPSTDTQYF	TGTGCCAGCAGCTTAACGGTCCAGGGGCCTAGCACAGATACGCAGTATTTT
TRBV5-4	TRBJ1-3	18	TRBD1	NA	CASSLLGAGQGAGNTIYF	TGTGCCAGCAGCTTACTAGGGGCAGGACAGGGAGCTGGAAACACCATATATTTT
TRBV15	TRBJ2-4	15	NA	NA	CATSRDGSTENIQYF	TGTGCCACCAGCAGAGATGGGTCGACAGAAAACATTCAGTACTTC
TRBV9	TRBJ1-3	14	NA	NA	CASSVAGAGNTIYF	TGTGCCAGCAGCGTAGCGGGGGCTGGAAACACCATATATTTT
TRBV5-1	TRBJ2-3	15	TRBD1	once	CASSRTGTGSDTQYF	TGCGCCAGCAGCAGGACCGGGACAGGGTCAGATACGCAGTATTTT
TRBV6-1	TRBJ1-1	13	NA	NA	CASSGPQGPEAFF	TGTGCCAGCAGCGGACCGCAGGGCCCTGAAGCTTTCTTT
TRBV7-9	TRBJ1-1	12	NA	NA	CASSLYLREAFF	TGTGCCAGCAGCTTATATCTTCGTGAAGCTTTCTTT
TRBV18	TRBJ2-5	16	TRBD1	NA	CASSQRTGSGQETQYF	TGTGCCAGCTCACAACGGACAGGGTCGGGGCAAGAGACCCAGTACTTC
TRBV5-1	TRBJ2-1	14	TRBD2	NA	CASSLGGLAREQFF	TGCGCCAGCAGCTTAGGGGGACTAGCACGGGAGCAGTTCTTC
TRBV28	TRBJ1-1	17	TRBD1	NA	CASSLWQGGRVDTEAFF	TGTGCCAGCAGTTTATGGCAGGGGGGTAGGGTGGACACTGAAGCTTTCTTT
TRBV7-9	TRBJ1-5	15	NA	NA	CASSPTGGRNQPQHF	TGTGCCAGCAGCCCGACGGGGGGCCGCAATCAGCCCCAGCATTTT
TRBV6-5	TRBJ1-2	14	NA	NA	CASARWGGSGGYTF	TGTGCCAGCGCCAGATGGGGGGGTTCGGGAGGCTACACCTTC
TRBV7-9	TRBJ2-1	18	TRBD2	NA	CASSSGLAGGQLYNEQFF	TGTGCCAGCAGCTCTGGACTAGCGGGAGGCCAATTATACAATGAGCAGTTCTTC
TRBV2	TRBJ2-2	15	NA	NA	CASFQGPSNTGELFF	TGTGCGTCCTTTCAGGGGCCGTCGAACACCGGGGAGCTGTTTTTT
TRBV15	TRBJ1-4	15	NA	NA	CATSRDPGGDEKLFF	TGTGCCACCAGCAGAGACCCTGGAGGGGATGAAAAACTGTTTTTT
TRBV2	TRBJ2-1	12	TRBD2	NA	CASSERWEGRFF	TGTGCCAGCAGTGAACGGTGGGAGGGGAGGTTCTTC
TRBV5-1	TRBJ2-1	17	TRBD2	NA	CASSLPPGTSGTDEQFF	TGCGCCAGCAGCTTACCTCCCGGGACTAGCGGGACCGATGAGCAGTTCTTC
TRBV4-1	TRBJ2-7	19	TRBD2	NA	CASSLTPGLAGDPSYEQYF	TGCGCCAGCAGCCTGACGCCGGGACTAGCGGGGGATCCGTCCTACGAGCAGTACTTC
TRBV5-8	TRBJ1-1	16	TRBD1	NA	CASPPGQGETNTEAFF	TGTGCCAGCCCACCGGGGCAGGGGGAGACGAACACTGAAGCTTTCTTT
TRBV5-1	TRBJ2-4	17	TRBD1	few	CASSLRGPGGAKNIQYF	TGCGCCAGCAGCCTCAGGGGGCCTGGAGGAGCCAAAAACATTCAGTACTTC
TRBV27	TRBJ1-2	16	NA	once	CASSLSGQPFRYGYTF	TGTGCCAGCAGTTTATCGGGGCAGCCCTTCCGCTATGGCTACACCTTC
TRBV2	TRBJ2-5	16	NA	NA	CASSDGSSAAWETQYF	TGTGCCAGCAGTGACGGGTCAAGCGCCGCCTGGGAGACCCAGTACTTC
TRBV7-2	TRBJ2-5	14	NA	NA	CASSLGGYRETQYF	TGTGCCAGCAGCTTAGGAGGGTACCGAGAGACCCAGTACTTC